This is a list of T cell receptor beta chains from one sample in a study of shared clonotypes between healthy human individuals. Here immunoSEQ multiplex PCR was the method, and the copy in TCRdb shows in-frame clones only, minus some. The table records approximately 2.1 million clones, approximately 95% of them present only once. Sequenced input: naive CD4+ T cells from PBMCs. The receptors were gathered from a man younger than 35 in good health. Some clones in this sample may be carry-over from other donors' samples. Both conserved end residues are part of each CDR3. A D gene is named only where the DNA matches it firmly. Rows may omit the clone size; those that give it use once, few, many or a size class.

.,TRBV6-6,TRBJ1-3,.,TGTGCCAGCAGTTACGTCCAGGGAAACACCATATATTTT,CASSYVQGNTIYF
.,TRBV29-1,TRBJ2-3,.,TGCAGCGTAAGAAACACAGATACGCAGTATTTT,CSVRNTDTQYF
TRBD1,TRBV15,TRBJ1-2,once,TGTGCCACCAGCACGCCGACACAGGGGAAACCCGCTGAATTCTATGGCTACACCTTC,CATSTPTQGKPAEFYGYTF
TRBD2,TRBV10-2,TRBJ2-1,.,TGCGCCAGCAGGGGACTAGCGGGGAGCTCCTACAATGAGCAGTTCTTC,CASRGLAGSSYNEQFF
.,TRBV19,TRBJ2-7,.,TGTGCCAGTAGTTCGAATATTGCGGGAACCTACGAGCAGTACTTC,CASSSNIAGTYEQYF
TRBD2,TRBV7-2,TRBJ2-5,.,TGTGCCAGCAGCGAACTAGCGGCTCTGACTAAAGAGACCCAGTACTTC,CASSELAALTKETQYF
TRBD2,TRBV5-1,TRBJ2-3,.,TGCGCCAGCAGCTTGGGTAGCGGGCTTAGCACAGATACGCAGTATTTT,CASSLGSGLSTDTQYF
.,TRBV28,TRBJ2-2,.,TGTGCCAGCAGCTCACTCCTCCAGGGAAATGTCGGGGAGCTGTTTTTT,CASSSLLQGNVGELFF
TRBD1,TRBV4-1,TRBJ1-4,.,TGCGCCAGCAGCCAGTTTCCGGGACAGGGGAATGAAAAACTGTTTTTT,CASSQFPGQGNEKLFF
.,TRBV18,TRBJ2-2,.,TGTGCCAGCTCACCACCGGTGGCTGAAAACACCGGGGAGCTGTTTTTT,CASSPPVAENTGELFF
.,TRBV7-3,TRBJ2-7,.,TGTGCCAGCAGCCCTCGCCTCGCAGGAAACTACGAGCAGTACTTC,CASSPRLAGNYEQYF
.,TRBV30,TRBJ1-1,.,TGTGCCTGGAGTGTAGGACAGCTCACTGAAGCTTTCTTT,CAWSVGQLTEAFF
.,TRBV28,TRBJ1-2,.,TGTGCCAGCAGTTTAACGGTCGACTTCTACACCTTC,CASSLTVDFYTF
.,TRBV2,TRBJ1-1,few,TGTGCCAGCAGAGGGACCACTGAAGCTTTCTTT,CASRGTTEAFF
TRBD1,TRBV7-8,TRBJ1-2,.,TGTGCCAGCAGCCCCAGGGTGACAGGGGGCCTTAGCTATGGCTACACCTTC,CASSPRVTGGLSYGYTF
.,TRBV5-1,TRBJ2-1,.,TGCGCCAGCAGCTTGCCCGGGACTCTATACAATGAGCAGTTCTTC,CASSLPGTLYNEQFF
.,TRBV28,TRBJ2-5,.,TGTGCCAGCAGTTTAGGTGGGGTGACCCAAGAGACCCAGTACTTC,CASSLGGVTQETQYF
.,TRBV5-4,TRBJ2-7,.,TGTGCCAGCAGCGCAGCTCGGGGACGTGGCTACGAGCAGTACTTC,CASSAARGRGYEQYF
.,TRBV30,TRBJ1-3,.,TGTGCCTGGACTCCTGGAAACACCATATATTTT,CAWTPGNTIYF
.,TRBV7-9,TRBJ1-1,few,TGTGCCAGCAGCTTAGGGGGGCTAACTGAAGCTTTCTTT,CASSLGGLTEAFF
TRBD1,TRBV5-5,TRBJ1-5,.,TGTGCCAGCAGCAGAGGGGGCCTCACCAATCAGCCCCAGCATTTT,CASSRGGLTNQPQHF
.,TRBV19,TRBJ1-5,.,TGTGCCAGTTCCCCCGACAGGTCCAATCAGCCCCAGCATTTT,CASSPDRSNQPQHF
.,TRBV5-4,TRBJ2-1,.,TGTGCCCCTCGCGACGGGGGGCACAATGAGCAGTTCTTC,CAPRDGGHNEQFF
TRBD1,TRBV28,TRBJ2-5,.,TGTGCCAGCAGTTCCCCCGGGACAGGCGGCGAGACCCAGTACTTC,CASSSPGTGGETQYF
.,TRBV9,TRBJ1-1,.,TGTGCCAGCAGGGGGGTAAGATACAAGGACAGCTTTATTATGAACACTGAAGCTTTCTTT,CASRGVRYKDSFIMNTEAFF
.,TRBV6-5,TRBJ1-5,.,TGTGCCAGCAGGAGAAGACGGGAGAATCAGCCCCAGCATTTT,CASRRRRENQPQHF
.,TRBV27,TRBJ1-2,.,TGTGCCAGCGGAGGGCCCCTAAACTATGGCTACACCTTC,CASGGPLNYGYTF
TRBD1,TRBV7-9,TRBJ1-1,once,TGTGCCAGCAGCGCGACCATACGGACAGGGCGGGACACTGAAGCTTTCTTT,CASSATIRTGRDTEAFF
.,TRBV19,TRBJ2-7,.,TGTGCCAGTAAAGGTCAGGGACTCCCGGAGCAGTACTTC,CASKGQGLPEQYF
.,TRBV10-3,TRBJ2-3,.,TGTGCCCCAAGACAGAACAGCTCAACGGATACGCAGTATTTT,CAPRQNSSTDTQYF
.,TRBV27,TRBJ2-1,.,TGTGCCAGCAGTTTCCCAGGGGGGAAACCGTTCTTC,CASSFPGGKPFF
.,TRBV18,TRBJ1-2,.,TGTGCCAGCTCACCACCGTCGATACAGTTCTATGGCTACACCTTC,CASSPPSIQFYGYTF
.,TRBV20-1,TRBJ1-3,.,TGCAGTGTCGTAAATGGAAACACCATATATTTT,CSVVNGNTIYF
.,TRBV6-6,TRBJ2-1,once,TGTGCCAGCAGTTATAGGTATCGCTCCTACAATGAGCAGTTCTTC,CASSYRYRSYNEQFF
.,TRBV18,TRBJ1-5,.,TGTGCCAGCTCGCCTACAGGTTATAGCAATCAGCCCCAGCATTTT,CASSPTGYSNQPQHF
.,TRBV6-4,TRBJ2-1,.,TGTGCCAGCAGAGCAGATACCTACAATGAGCAGTTCTTC,CASRADTYNEQFF
.,TRBV28,TRBJ2-5,.,TGTGCCAGCAGTTCAGGGAGGTTAAGTCGGGAGACCCAGTACTTC,CASSSGRLSRETQYF
.,TRBV4-3,TRBJ2-1,.,TGCGCCAGCAGCCAAGAGGGCGGGAACTCCTACAATGAGCAGTTCTTC,CASSQEGGNSYNEQFF
.,TRBV28,TRBJ1-3,.,TGTGCCAGCAGTTTATTGGGGAGACAGACCGCCGGAGATCGGAGGAACACCATATATTTT,CASSLLGRQTAGDRRNTIYF
.,TRBV7-9,TRBJ1-1,.,TGTGCCAGCAGCCCCCTCTGGCCCGAAGCTTTCTTT,CASSPLWPEAFF